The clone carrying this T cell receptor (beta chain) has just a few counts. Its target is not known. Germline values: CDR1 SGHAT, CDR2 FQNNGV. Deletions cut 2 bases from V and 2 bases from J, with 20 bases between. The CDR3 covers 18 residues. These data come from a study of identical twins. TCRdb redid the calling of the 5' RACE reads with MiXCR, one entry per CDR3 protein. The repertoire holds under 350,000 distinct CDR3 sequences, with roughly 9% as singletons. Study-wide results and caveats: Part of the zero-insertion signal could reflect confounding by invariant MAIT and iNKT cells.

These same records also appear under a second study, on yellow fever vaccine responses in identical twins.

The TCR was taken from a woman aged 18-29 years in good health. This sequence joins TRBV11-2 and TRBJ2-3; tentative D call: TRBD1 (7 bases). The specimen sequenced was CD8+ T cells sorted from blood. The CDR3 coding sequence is TGTGCCAGCAGCTTAAAGGGGGAGGCGACAGGGCTCACAGATACGCAGTATTTT. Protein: CASSLKGEATGLTDTQYF.